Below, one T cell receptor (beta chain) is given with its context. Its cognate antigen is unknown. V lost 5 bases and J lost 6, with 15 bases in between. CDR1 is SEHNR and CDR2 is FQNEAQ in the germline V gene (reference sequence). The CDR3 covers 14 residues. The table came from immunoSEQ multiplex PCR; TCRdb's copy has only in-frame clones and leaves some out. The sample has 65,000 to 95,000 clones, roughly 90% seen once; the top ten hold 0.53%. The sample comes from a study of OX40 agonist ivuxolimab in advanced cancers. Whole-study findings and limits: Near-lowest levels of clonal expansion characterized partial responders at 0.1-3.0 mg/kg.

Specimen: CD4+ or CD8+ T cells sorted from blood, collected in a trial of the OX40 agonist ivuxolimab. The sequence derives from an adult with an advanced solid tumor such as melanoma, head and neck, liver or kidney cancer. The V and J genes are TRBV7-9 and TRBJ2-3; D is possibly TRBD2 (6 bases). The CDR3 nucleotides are TGTGCCAGCAGCCTTGGGGGGTTAACCGATACGCAGTATTTT. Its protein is CASSLGGLTDTQYF.